This T cell receptor (beta chain) was captured by sequencing in a study of regulatory T cells in long-lasting Graves disease. Study-level results: Those with persistent disease had in common more public clonotypes (more than 2,500) than new patients (approximately 1,000).

Noted time point: persistent/refractory GD, antithyroid drugs over 5 years with positive TRAb. Extracted PBMC RNA gave rise to the TCR library. Under American Thyroid Association guidelines, Graves' disease was diagnosed. Peripheral blood, around 9.7 milliliters per patient, was collected in EDTA tubes. This CDR3 is built from 14 residues. Germline CDR1 MGHRA, CDR2 YSYEKL. The V gene lost 2 bases and the J gene lost 0 bases, with 8 bases spanning the gap. Assembly of TCR beta libraries relied on iRepertoire HTBI primers together with Arm-PCR of CDR3 regions. In TCRdb, the multiplex PCR reads were re-called with MiXCR into one record per CDR3 protein. The table has about 290,000 distinct CDR3 sequences, around a fifth seen once; the top ten hold about 61%. On this clonotype itself: Its antigen is undetermined.

This material consisted of peripheral blood mononuclear cells (PBMCs), taken when the disease was refractory, from a patient treated with antithyroid drugs. J is TRBJ2-7 and V is TRBV4-1; D is unresolved. This clonotype was sampled from a female donor with Graves disease. CDR3 in DNA: TGCGCCAGCAGCCAATGGGTAGACTCCTACGAGCAGTACTTC. Translated: CASSQWVDSYEQYF.